Shown below are 25 T cell receptor beta chains from a single sample sequenced in a study of blood T cells in healthy people across ages. Primed by a sample-barcoded 5' primer and a J-beta primer mix, a second PCR proceeded for about 6 to 12 cycles. TCRdb fed the 5' RACE reads into MiXCR, producing one record per CDR3 protein. The sample records hundreds of thousands of distinct CDR3 sequences, about 61% being singletons. Sequencing was done on a sample of blood. All receptors come from a middle-aged man in good health.

The V and J genes are TRBV28 and TRBJ2-3, with TRBD1 identical over 9 bases. The trim removed 6 bases at V and 2 bases at J, leaving 6 bases unmatched. Germline V gives CDR1 MDHEN, CDR2 SYDVKM. There are 15 residues in the CDR3. The CDR3: CASRYDRGVTDTQYF. The CDR3 region has the DNA TGTGCCAGCAGATATGACAGGGGGGTCACAGATACGCAGTATTTT.

The V call is TRBV4-1, the J call TRBJ2-7, with 7 bases lining up with TRBD2. Germline V lookup: CDR1 MGHRA, CDR2 YSYEKL. With 1 base clipped from V and 0 bases from J, the junction kept 6 bases outside the gene matches. The CDR3 extends over 16 amino acids. Here the CDR3 reads CASSQGGTTDSYEQYF. CDR3 nucleotide sequence: TGCGCCAGCAGCCAAGGAGGGACTACGGACTCCTACGAGCAGTACTTC.

The chain has TRBV20-1 and TRBJ2-7; possible D gene TRBD2, 6 bases. With 0 bases removed from V and 3 bases from J, the gap between germline ends came to 15 bases. The CDR3 length is 15 residues. Per germline, CDR1 DFQATT and CDR2 SNEGSKA (reference sequence). CDR3: CSARDRESQIYEQYF. CDR3 nucleotide sequence: TGCAGTGCTAGAGATCGGGAGTCCCAGATCTACGAGCAGTACTTC.

A single count supports this clonotype. An end of the junction differs from the germline gene, which may be a read error. The chain combines TRBV24-1 with TRBJ1-2, with TRBD1 identical over 7 bases. Germline V lookup: CDR1 KGHDR, CDR2 SFDVKD. The CDR3 consists of 15 residues. Here the CDR3 DNA reads TGTGCCGCCAGTGACTTTGAACAGGGGCACTATGGCTACACCTTC. The encoded protein is CAASDFEQGHYGYTF.

This clonotype came up a few times. The chain joins TRBV7-2 to TRBJ2-7; 9 bases fit TRBD2. V gave up 1 base and J gave up 3 bases; unmatched junction bases: 4. This CDR3 contains 15 residues. Looked up from germline, CDR1 is SGHTA and CDR2 is FQGNSA. The DNA for the CDR3 is TGTGCCAGCAGCTTAGGCGGGAGGGCCAGCTACGAGCAGTACTTC. It is translated as CASSLGGRASYEQYF.

The chain couples TRBV4-3 to TRBJ2-1, with 14 bases lining up with TRBD2. The CDR3 consists of 15 residues. Germline CDR1 and CDR2: LGHNA and YSLEER. The trim removed 3 bases at V and 10 bases at J, leaving 5 bases unmatched. CDR3 region: CASSQGLAGAKEQFF. In DNA form, the CDR3 reads TGCGCCAGCAGCCAGGGACTAGCGGGAGCTAAGGAGCAGTTCTTC.

In its sample, this clonotype was seen a few times. J is TRBJ1-2 and V is TRBV5-1; 7 bases fit TRBD1. CDR3 length equals 15 residues. Trimming took 0 bases from V and 6 from J; bases not matched to a gene: 8. Germline CDR1 reads SGHRS; CDR2 reads YFSETQ. The CDR3 DNA is TGCGCCAGCAGCTTGGGGACAGGCAAGAAAAATGGCTACACCTTC. Its translation is CASSLGTGKKNGYTF.

The chain employs TRBV5-6 and TRBJ2-1, with a tentative D call TRBD1 (6 bases). Trimming removed 4 bases from V and 5 bases from J, with 10 bases in between. Germline loops: CDR1 SGHDT, CDR2 YYEEEE. The CDR3 has 13 residues. CDR3 bases: TGTGCCAGCAGCGGACAGTCGAACAATGAGCAGTTCTTC. Translation: CASSGQSNNEQFF.

This clonotype was counted a few times. The genes are TRBV10-3 and TRBJ1-4; D is undetermined. The CDR3 is 13 residues long. Trimming took 8 bases from V and 0 from J, leaving 7 bases between them. The germline V gene has CDR1 ENHRY and CDR2 SYGVKD. The CDR3 DNA follows: TGTGCCATCTCCCGGGCAACTAATGAAAAACTGTTTTTT. Translation gives CAISRATNEKLFF.

This chain links TRBV20-1 with TRBJ2-5; D may correspond to TRBD1 or TRBD2 (5 bases each). The CDR3 consists of 15 residues. V lost 1 base, J lost 0 bases, and 12 bases lay in between. Germline V gene sequence: CDR1 DFQATT, CDR2 SNEGSKA (reference sequence). This chain's CDR3 is CSARGGSSYQETQYF. The CDR3 DNA is TGCAGTGCTAGAGGGGGGTCCTCGTACCAAGAGACCCAGTACTTC.

This chain's CDR3 is CASSADLLGETQYF. The CDR3 DNA reads TGTGCCAGCAGCGCCGACCTGTTGGGGGAGACCCAGTACTTC. This chain uses TRBV11-2 with TRBJ2-5; D gene ambiguous. V was trimmed by 5 bases and J by 5 bases, leaving 15 bases between them. The CDR3 extends over 14 amino acids. Per germline, CDR1 SGHAT and CDR2 FQNNGV.

This clonotype was seen at least ten times. The DNA of the CDR3 is TGTGCCAGCAGTCGGACAGGGGATCAGCCCCAGCATTTT. It translates to CASSRTGDQPQHF. The chain couples TRBV6-1 to TRBJ1-5; TRBD1 aligns across 9 bases. Losses at the gene ends were 5 bases for V and 5 bases for J; bases not matched to a gene: 1. CDR1 and CDR2 (germline): MNHNS, SASEGT. The CDR3 extends over 13 amino acids.

The V gene is TRBV18, the J gene TRBJ2-6; D remains ambiguous. CDR3 length equals 15 residues. Germline V gene data show CDR1 as KGHSH and CDR2 as LQKENI. V gave up 2 bases and J gave up 1 base, with 6 bases separating them. The CDR3 nucleotides are TGTGCCAGCTCACCAGTAGTTTCTGGGGCCAACGTCCTGACTTTC. Protein: CASSPVVSGANVLTF.

A few counts support this clonotype. This rearrangement joins TRBV5-1 to TRBJ2-1; D is unclear. The V gene lost 4 bases and the J gene lost 6 bases, with 11 bases spanning the gap. Germline lookup yields CDR1 SGHRS and CDR2 YFSETQ. CDR3 length equals 13 residues. The CDR3 here is CASSGWMVNEQFF. The CDR3 coding sequence is TGCGCCAGCAGCGGATGGATGGTCAATGAGCAGTTCTTC. The full variable domain, in which reference TRBV5-1 and TRBJ2-1 provide the parts outside the CDR3, is KAGVTQTPRYLIKTRGQQVTLSCSPISGHRSVSWYQQTPGQGLQFLFEYFSETQRNKGNFPGRFSGRQFSNSRSEMNVSTLELGDSALYLCASSGWMVNEQFFGPGTRLTVL.

This chain uses TRBV7-9 with TRBJ1-2; 9 nucleotides match TRBD1. This CDR3 region has 17 residues. Trimming took 4 bases from V and 2 from J; bases not matched to a gene: 11. Germline V lookup: CDR1 SEHNR, CDR2 FQNEAQ (reference sequence). This CDR3 is CASSWGGQGSINYGYTF. The CDR3 DNA reads as TGTGCCAGCAGCTGGGGAGGACAGGGGTCCATCAACTATGGCTACACCTTC.

V is TRBV30 and J is TRBJ1-5; TRBD1 is a possible D gene (6 bases). The V gene's germline CDR1 is GTSNPN and CDR2 SVGIG (reference sequence). The CDR3 covers 15 residues. The V and J ends lost 0 bases and 6 bases respectively, with 15 bases between them. CDR3 DNA sequence: TGTGCCTGGAGTGTTAACATGGGGGCGGGTCAGCCCCAGCATTTT. It translates to CAWSVNMGAGQPQHF.

In this sample, this clonotype turned up a few times. The chain carries TRBV28 and TRBJ2-3, with TRBD2 matching 7 bases. V shed 5 bases and J 6 bases; nucleotides not matched to a gene: 11. The CDR3 sequence is 15 residues long. Germline V gene data show CDR1 as MDHEN and CDR2 as SYDVKM. CDR3 sequence: CASSHRLATTDTQYF. CDR3 coding DNA: TGTGCCAGCAGTCACCGACTAGCTACCACGGATACGCAGTATTTT.

In its sample, this clonotype was seen many times. The CDR3 here is CASSQGGDIPNYGYTF. CDR3 DNA sequence: TGTGCCAGCAGCCAGGGGGGGGACATTCCTAACTATGGCTACACCTTC. This chain connects TRBV3-1 to TRBJ1-2; D possibly corresponds to TRBD1 (6 bases). Germline V gives CDR1 LGHDT, CDR2 YNNKEL (reference sequence). The CDR3 length is 16 residues. The ends were cut back, 3 bases at V and 0 bases at J, with 14 bases in the middle.

This clonotype was seen only a few times. The V call is TRBV7-9, the J call TRBJ2-3; D possibly corresponds to TRBD1 (6 bases). Germline V gene lookup returns CDR1 SEHNR and CDR2 FQNEAQ (reference sequence). CDR3 size: 15 residues. V was trimmed by 5 bases and J by 1 base, leaving 13 bases between them. As DNA, the CDR3 is TGTGCCAGCAGCCCGCAGGGGCAAGGCACAGATACGCAGTATTTT. This codes for CASSPQGQGTDTQYF.

The V gene is TRBV29-1, the J gene TRBJ2-3, with 9 bases aligning to TRBD1. CDR3 size: 15 residues. Looked up from germline, CDR1 is SQVTM and CDR2 is ANQGSEA. The ends lost 3 bases at V and 13 bases at J; junction bases unmatched: 17. The CDR3 loop is CSVEFWTGVIPGEYF. CDR3 DNA sequence: TGCAGCGTTGAGTTCTGGACAGGGGTAATCCCAGGGGAGTATTTT.

The J gene is TRBJ2-1, the V gene TRBV5-1; D is unclear. The germline V and J ends were trimmed by 0 bases and 6 bases, with 13 bases remaining between them. The germline gives CDR1 SGHRS, CDR2 YFSETQ. This CDR3 has 15 amino acids. CDR3 amino acids: CASSLGRIIGNEQFF. In DNA form, the CDR3 reads TGCGCCAGCAGCTTGGGACGGATTATAGGCAATGAGCAGTTCTTC.

The chain carries TRBV6-1 and TRBJ1-5; D not certain. The CDR3 runs to 17 residues. Germline V gives CDR1 MNHNS, CDR2 SASEGT. V was trimmed by 6 bases and J by 3 bases, leaving 21 bases between them. The CDR3 nucleotides are TGTGCCAGCAGGCCCGATCATGTCATGGGCCTCAATCAGCCCCAGCATTTT. As protein: CASRPDHVMGLNQPQHF.

The J gene is TRBJ2-7, the V gene TRBV5-1; D uncertain. Trimming took off 3 bases at V and 3 bases at J, with 10 bases between the two ends. The CDR3 covers 13 residues. CDR1 and CDR2 from the germline V gene are SGHRS and YFSETQ. The CDR3 nucleotides are TGCGCCAGCAGCTGGGTCAGAGACTACGAGCAGTACTTC. Translating gives CASSWVRDYEQYF.

To note about this clonotype: One end of the junction fails to match germline, which may point to a read error. The V gene is TRBV7-2, the J gene TRBJ2-5, with TRBD2 matching over 9 bases. Germline CDR1 and CDR2: SGHTA and FQGNSA. The CDR3 has 13 amino acids. The DNA of the CDR3 is TGCTATTCTCGAGCGGGGGGTGATGGGACCCAGTACTTC. This sequence encodes CYSRAGGDGTQYF.

This clonotype appeared a few times. The rearrangement uses TRBV6-5 and TRBJ2-3, with 10 bases identical to TRBD1. CDR3 size: 16 residues. Losses at the gene ends were 6 bases for V and 2 bases for J; bases not matched to a gene: 8. Germline loops: CDR1 MNHEY, CDR2 SVGAGI. CDR3 nucleotides: TGTGCCAGCAGCACAGGGACAGGGGCGTACACAGATACGCAGTATTTT. Protein product: CASSTGTGAYTDTQYF.